These 27 T cell receptor beta chains were sequenced from one sample in a study of cytomegalovirus exposure and HLA in healthy donors. The assay was immunoSEQ multiplex PCR, and TCRdb's table has in-frame clones only and misses some. The sample shows about 78,000 clones, about 96% of them seen only once. Sequenced sample: PBMCs. Receptors were obtained from a man in his late teens or twenties in good health and CMV-seropositive.

The chain employs TRBV6-1 and TRBJ2-7, with D maybe TRBD2 (6 bases). The length of the CDR3 is 14 residues. V lost 5 bases, J lost 2 bases, and 13 bases lay in between. From germline, CDR1 is MNHNS and CDR2 SASEGT. In DNA, the CDR3 is TGTGCCAGCAGTAGATTGACGGGAGCCTACGAGCAGTACTTC. It encodes CASSRLTGAYEQYF.

This rearrangement joins TRBV25-1 to TRBJ2-1, with 11 bases matching TRBD2. The germline V gene has CDR1 MGHDK and CDR2 SYGVNS. Trimming at V came to 6 bases and at J to 6 bases, leaving 10 bases not matched to a gene. This CDR3 is 16 amino acids long. CDR3 coding DNA: TGTGCCAGCAGCCTAGCCCTAGCGGGAGGTGGCAATGAGCAGTTCTTC. This translates into CASSLALAGGGNEQFF.

The chain is built from TRBV19 and TRBJ2-3, with 8 bases identical to TRBD1. Trimming removed 3 bases from V and 6 bases from J; junction bases left unmatched: 8. CDR1 and CDR2 (germline): LNHDA, SQIVND (reference sequence). The CDR3 has 15 residues. Written as DNA, the CDR3 is TGTGCCAGTAGTATCCGGGACAGGTTTTTGGATACGCAGTATTTT. It is translated as CASSIRDRFLDTQYF.

In this sample, this clone turned up many times. This CDR3 reads CASSALAEGPYEQYF. Here the CDR3 DNA reads TGTGCCAGCAGTGCACTAGCGGAGGGGCCCTACGAGCAGTACTTC. The rearrangement uses TRBV6-1 and TRBJ2-7; 8 nucleotides line up with TRBD2. The CDR3 contains 15 residues. Germline assignment: CDR1 MNHNS and CDR2 SASEGT. J was trimmed by 2 bases and V by 4 bases; bases with no gene match: 7.

The genes are TRBV7-2 and TRBJ2-7; 7 nucleotides align to TRBD1. CDR3 size: 14 residues. The ends lost 5 bases at V and 0 bases at J; junction bases unmatched: 4. CDR1 and CDR2 from the germline V gene are SGHTA and FQGNSA. CDR3 nucleotide sequence: TGTGCCAGCAGCACACAGGGGAGCTCCTACGAGCAGTACTTC. Translating it yields CASSTQGSSYEQYF.

The chain carries TRBV6-5 and TRBJ2-7; D is perhaps TRBD2 (6 bases). Germline CDR1 MNHEY, CDR2 SVGAGI. The CDR3 is 15 amino acids. V was pared by 5 bases and J by 1 base, with 15 bases between. The CDR3 sequence: CASSPIAGGSYEQYF. CDR3 bases: TGTGCCAGCAGTCCCATCGCTGGGGGGTCCTACGAGCAGTACTTC.

The V call is TRBV7-9, the J call TRBJ1-1; no reliable D call. In germline, CDR1 is SEHNR, CDR2 FQNEAQ (reference sequence). Trimming took off 5 bases at V and 4 bases at J, with 26 bases between the two ends. The CDR3 totals 18 residues. The chain's CDR3 is CASSITLRVEAGGTEAFF. Here the CDR3 DNA reads TGTGCCAGCAGCATAACCCTCCGGGTGGAGGCCGGAGGCACTGAAGCTTTCTTT.

The chain joins TRBV5-6 to TRBJ1-2, with TRBD1 identical over 10 bases. CDR1 is SGHDT and CDR2 is YYEEEE in the germline V gene. CDR3 length: 14 amino acids. Trimming took 4 bases from V and 5 from J; bases not matched to a gene: 5. The CDR3 is CASSPGTGVYGYTF. CDR3 DNA: TGTGCCAGCAGCCCGGGGACAGGGGTATATGGCTACACCTTC.

This chain uses TRBV10-2 with TRBJ1-2; TRBD1 might be the D (5 bases). The CDR3 spans 14 residues. Germline CDR1 WSHSY, CDR2 SAAADI. V was pared by 7 bases and J by 7 bases, with 19 bases between. CDR3: CASIGGFKLGGYTF. The CDR3 bases are TGCGCCAGCATTGGGGGGTTCAAGCTAGGTGGCTACACCTTC.

The gene calls are TRBV6-5 and TRBJ1-2, with 10 bases identical to TRBD1. Germline V gene data show CDR1 as MNHEY and CDR2 as SVGAGI. With 2 bases clipped from V and 6 bases from J, the junction kept 3 bases outside the gene matches. The CDR3 has 14 amino acids. CDR3 sequence (DNA): TGTGCCAGCAGTTACATAGGACAGGGGGATGGCTACACCTTC. This translates into CASSYIGQGDGYTF.

V usage is TRBV4-1 and J usage is TRBJ2-5, with D perhaps matching TRBD2 (6 bases). V was cut by 6 bases and J by 5 bases, with 13 bases left in between. Per germline, CDR1 MGHRA and CDR2 YSYEKL. The CDR3 runs to 13 residues. This chain's CDR3 is CASRPGLSETQYF. DNA for the CDR3: TGCGCCAGCAGACCCGGACTATCCGAGACCCAGTACTTC.

The V and J genes are TRBV29-1 and TRBJ1-1; D is ambiguous. Trimming removed 4 bases at V and 1 base at J, with 7 bases between. Germline V gene lookup returns CDR1 SQVTM and CDR2 ANQGSEA. The CDR3 runs to 12 residues. CDR3 amino acids: CSVGTGNTEAFF. In DNA form, the CDR3 reads TGCAGCGTTGGTACGGGGAACACTGAAGCTTTCTTT.

The chain uses TRBV5-1 and TRBJ1-1; D possibly corresponds to TRBD1 (5 bases). The CDR3 covers 15 residues. Germline CDR1 reads SGHRS; CDR2 reads YFSETQ. Trimming took off 4 bases at V and 8 bases at J, with 21 bases between the two ends. The CDR3 reads CASSLGGVGLAEAFF. The DNA for the CDR3 is TGCGCCAGCAGCCTTGGGGGGGTGGGACTAGCGGAAGCTTTCTTT.

CDR3 coding DNA: TGTGCCAGCAGTTTACAGAACACTGAAGCTTTCTTT. Its translation: CASSLQNTEAFF. This chain connects TRBV28 to TRBJ1-1; D uncertain. The CDR3 has 12 residues. The ends were cut back, 2 bases at V and 1 base at J, with 2 bases in the middle. Germline loops: CDR1 MDHEN, CDR2 SYDVKM.

The chain joins TRBV21-1 to TRBJ2-2; the table calls TRBD2, which could not be checked here. TRBV21-1 represents a pseudogene. The CDR3 covers 17 residues. The CDR3 nucleotides read TGTGCCAGCAGCAAAGACCCTAGCGGGAACTACACCGGGGAGCTGTTTTTT. Its protein is CASSKDPSGNYTGELFF.

The chain employs TRBV4-1 and TRBJ2-6; 12 bases fit TRBD1. CDR1 MGHRA and CDR2 YSYEKL come from the germline V gene. V shed 3 bases and J 0 bases; nucleotides not matched to a gene: 3. CDR3 length: 18 residues. CDR3 sequence reads: CASSQPGQGASGANVLTF. The CDR3 DNA sequence: TGCGCCAGCAGCCAGCCGGGACAGGGGGCCTCTGGGGCCAACGTCCTGACTTTC.

This chain joins TRBV7-3 and TRBJ2-1; the match to TRBD1 covers 7 bases. V lost 5 bases to trimming and J lost 13 bases; unmatched junction nucleotides: 11. From germline, CDR1 is SGHTA and CDR2 FQGTGA. The CDR3 runs 13 residues. CDR3 nucleotide sequence: TGTGCCAGCAGCCCAACCCCAGGGGGTGATCAGTTCTTC. Translated, it gives CASSPTPGGDQFF.

This sequence joins TRBV9 and TRBJ2-3; 10 nucleotides agree with TRBD2. Trimming removed 3 bases from V and 3 bases from J; junction bases left unmatched: 7. CDR1 is SGDLS, CDR2 YYNGEE, per germline. The CDR3 extends over 16 amino acids. In DNA, the CDR3 is TGTGCCAGCAGCGAGACTCTAGCGGGAGTTACAGATACGCAGTATTTT. Amino acids: CASSETLAGVTDTQYF.

This chain links TRBV2 with TRBJ1-5; no definite D call. CDR1 and CDR2 from the germline V gene are SNHLY and FYNNEI. The CDR3 extends over 14 amino acids. V was clipped by 6 bases and J by 1 base, with 10 bases between them. The CDR3 DNA is TGTGCCAGCAGCGGGGATACGAGCAATCAGCCCCAGCATTTT. It is translated as CASSGDTSNQPQHF.

The genes are TRBV5-1 and TRBJ2-7; tentatively, D is TRBD1 (6 bases). CDR3 size: 13 residues. The germline gives CDR1 SGHRS, CDR2 YFSETQ. Trimming removed 4 bases at V and 7 bases at J, with 15 bases between. CDR3 DNA sequence: TGCGCCAGCAGCCCCACACAGGGTGAGGAGCAGTACTTC. This codes for CASSPTQGEEQYF.

The gene calls are TRBV11-2 and TRBJ2-1, with a possible D match to TRBD2 (6 bases). CDR1 and CDR2 (germline): SGHAT, FQNNGV. The CDR3 loop spans 17 amino acids. V lost 6 bases and J 0 bases, leaving 18 bases between the germline ends. CDR3 residues: CASRHLATRRSYNEQFF. CDR3 DNA: TGTGCCAGCAGGCATCTAGCGACCCGGCGCTCCTACAATGAGCAGTTCTTC.

The rearrangement links TRBV30 to TRBJ1-1; D gene uncertain. CDR1 is GTSNPN and CDR2 is SVGIG in the germline V gene (reference sequence). This CDR3 has 12 amino acids. V lost 7 bases and J lost 2, with 11 bases in between. The CDR3 nucleotides are TGTGCCTCCAACTTGGGCAACACTGAAGCTTTCTTT. Translation: CASNLGNTEAFF.

This rearrangement joins TRBV12-5 to TRBJ2-1; TRBD2 matches at 9 bases. V was clipped by 5 bases and J by 7 bases; unmatched bases: 9. Germline CDR1 LGHNT, CDR2 FRNRAP. CDR3 length: 15 amino acids. CDR3 protein: CASGRGREGRNEQFF. DNA for the CDR3: TGTGCTAGTGGTCGGGGGCGGGAGGGCCGGAATGAGCAGTTCTTC.

The chain uses TRBV19 and TRBJ1-5; 7 nucleotides agree with TRBD1. J gave up 4 bases and V 7 bases, and 7 bases lay outside the gene matches. The CDR3 runs 14 residues. Germline V lookup: CDR1 LNHDA, CDR2 SQIVND (reference sequence). This CDR3 is CASTPAGGNQPQHF. The DNA of the CDR3 is TGTGCCAGTACCCCGGCAGGGGGGAATCAGCCCCAGCATTTT.

V is TRBV7-9 and J is TRBJ2-5; TRBD2 might be the D (5 bases). V shed 5 bases and J shed 1 base, with 14 bases lying between them. The CDR3 length is 15 residues. Germline loops: CDR1 SEHNR, CDR2 FQNEAQ (reference sequence). The CDR3 region has the DNA TGTGCCAGCAGCACCCGCCGCGGACTCCAAGAGACCCAGTACTTC. It specifies CASSTRRGLQETQYF.

The chain is built from TRBV7-9 and TRBJ2-3, with 15 bases fitting TRBD2. Germline CDR1 SEHNR, CDR2 FQNEAQ (reference sequence). V trimming: 4 bases; J trimming: 3 bases; junction bases outside the gene matches: 2. The CDR3 spans 16 residues. The CDR3 sequence is CASSSGLAGGTDTQYF. In nucleotides, the CDR3 is TGTGCCAGCAGCTCTGGACTAGCGGGAGGGACAGATACGCAGTATTTT. Variable domain in full (rest from reference TRBV7-9 and TRBJ2-3): DTGVSQNPRHKITKRGQNVTFRCDPISEHNRLYWYRQTLGQGPEFLTYFQNEAQLEKSRLLSDRFSAERPKGSFSTLEIQRTEQGDSAMYLCASSSGLAGGTDTQYFGPGTRLTVL.

This clone was seen once. The chain links TRBV9 to TRBJ2-7; TRBD2 matches 9 bases. The CDR3 has 15 amino acids. Germline CDR1 SGDLS, CDR2 YYNGEE. The J segment lost 0 bases and the V segment lost 4 bases, leaving 5 bases of the junction unmatched. The CDR3 sequence: CASSRYSGSSYEQYF. The CDR3 region has the DNA TGTGCCAGCAGCCGCTATAGCGGGAGCTCCTACGAGCAGTACTTC.